One and the same sample provided the 9 T cell receptor beta chains below, sequenced in a study of shared clonotypes between healthy human individuals (dated by TCRdb to between 2020 and 2021). Library construction relied on the immunoSEQ multiplex PCR assay. The immuneACCESS repertoire file appears here via TCRdb, limited to in-frame rearrangements. These files lack a portion of the clones; in checked studies, under half of the deficit traces to unresolved V genes, and the cause of the others is not known. This sample lists 1,500,000 or so clones; approximately 97% were detected once. The top ten clonotypes cover about 1.2% of the sample. The specimen sequenced was naive CD4+ T cells sorted from blood. According to the study, the label for this sample's cell subset or site signals: CD45RA+ positively selected. The receptors shown here come from a man younger than 40 in good health.

This sequence joins TRBV19 and TRBJ2-6, with a weak D call TRBD1 (6 bases). Germline CDR1 reads LNHDA; CDR2 reads SQIVND (reference sequence). The CDR3 has 19 amino acids. V was clipped by 5 bases and J by 1 base, with 21 bases between them. The CDR3 loop is CASSLRDIQLWSGANVLTF. The CDR3 region has the DNA TGTGCCAGTAGTCTAAGGGACATCCAGCTGTGGTCTGGGGCCAACGTCCTGACTTTC.

This sequence joins TRBV5-6 and TRBJ2-3; 9 nucleotides line up with TRBD2. This CDR3 is built from 15 residues. Germline V gene data show CDR1 as SGHDT and CDR2 as YYEEEE. With 0 bases clipped from V and 9 bases from J, the junction kept 8 bases outside the gene matches. The CDR3 here is CASSLVSSGMRTQYF. DNA for the CDR3: TGTGCCAGCAGCTTGGTCTCTAGCGGGATGAGAACGCAGTATTTT.

The chain recombines TRBV4-2 with TRBJ2-7, with TRBD2 matching over 10 bases. CDR1 is LGHNA and CDR2 is YNFKEQ in the germline V gene. Unmatched junction bases numbered 3, after V lost 1 base and J lost 6 bases. The CDR3 is 14 residues long. The CDR3 DNA reads TGTGCCAGCAGCCAAGTTAGCGGGAGGTCCGAGCAGTACTTC. This sequence encodes CASSQVSGRSEQYF.

The chain links TRBV9 to TRBJ2-1, with 11 bases lining up with TRBD2. The germline CDR1 and CDR2 sequences are SGDLS and YYNGEE. Trimming removed 4 bases from V and 3 bases from J; junction bases left unmatched: 6. This CDR3 is 16 amino acids long. The CDR3 bases are TGTGCCAGCAGCCCACCGGGACTAGCGGACTACAATGAGCAGTTCTTC. Translated: CASSPPGLADYNEQFF.

CDR3 amino acids: CASSYTPTGELFF. DNA of the CDR3: TGTGCCAGCAGTTATACTCCCACCGGGGAGCTGTTTTTT. The V and J genes are TRBV6-6 and TRBJ2-2; D gene ambiguous. V lost 3 bases, J lost 4 bases, and 6 bases lay in between. The length of the CDR3 is 13 residues. Germline-derived CDR1 and CDR2 are MNHNY and SVGAGI (reference sequence).

This chain links TRBV5-6 with TRBJ2-7; D perhaps matches TRBD1 (5 bases). Germline V gene data show CDR1 as SGHDT and CDR2 as YYEEEE. Trimming removed 0 bases at V and 4 bases at J, with 11 bases between. CDR3 length equals 14 residues. CDR3 residues: CASSLEGVPYEQYF. The CDR3 DNA reads as TGTGCCAGCAGCTTGGAAGGGGTCCCATACGAGCAGTACTTC. Filled out from reference TRBV5-6 and TRBJ2-7, the complete variable domain reads DAGVTQSPTHLIKTRGQQVTLRCSPKSGHDTVSWYQQALGQGPQFIFQYYEEEERQRGNFPDRFSGHQFPNYSSELNVNALLLGDSALYLCASSLEGVPYEQYFGPGTRLTVT.

This rearrangement joins TRBV5-1 to TRBJ1-2, with TRBD1 matching 7 bases. Germline values: CDR1 SGHRS, CDR2 YFSETQ. The CDR3 sequence is 14 residues long. V lost 5 bases, J lost 3 bases, and 7 bases stayed unmatched. The CDR3 sequence is CASSSDRAYYGYTF. In DNA, the CDR3 is TGCGCCAGCAGTTCAGACAGGGCTTACTATGGCTACACCTTC.

This chain connects TRBV11-3 to TRBJ2-7; D possibly corresponds to TRBD2 (6 bases). The better agreement between TRBJ2-1 and the DNA end casts doubt on the J call. The CDR3 runs 16 residues. Germline V lookup: CDR1 SGHNT, CDR2 YENEEA. The DNA for the CDR3 is TGTGCCAGCAGCTTAGACGGGGGACGGACGTACAATGAGCAGTTCTTC. The encoded protein is CASSLDGGRTYNEQFF.

The J gene is TRBJ2-7, the V gene TRBV5-4; 10 bases align to TRBD2. Per germline, CDR1 SGHNT and CDR2 YYREEE (reference sequence). Trimming took 3 bases from V and 2 from J; bases not matched to a gene: 8. The length of the CDR3 is 16 residues. The CDR3 protein is CASSSSRTSGTYEQYF. CDR3 nucleotide sequence: TGTGCCAGCAGCTCCTCCCGGACTAGCGGAACCTACGAGCAGTACTTC.